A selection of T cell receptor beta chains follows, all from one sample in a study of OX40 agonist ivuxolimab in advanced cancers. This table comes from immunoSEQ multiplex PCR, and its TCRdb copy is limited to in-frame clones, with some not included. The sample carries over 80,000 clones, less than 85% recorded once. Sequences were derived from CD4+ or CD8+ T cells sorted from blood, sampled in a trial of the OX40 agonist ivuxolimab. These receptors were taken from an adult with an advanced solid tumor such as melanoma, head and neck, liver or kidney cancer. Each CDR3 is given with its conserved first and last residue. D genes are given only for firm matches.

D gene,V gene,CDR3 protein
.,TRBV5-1,CASGDAGSGNTIYF
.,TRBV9,CASSGLNQPQHF
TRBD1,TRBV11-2,CASSPGTGNYGYTF
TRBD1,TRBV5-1,CASSEVPTGGWDTIYF
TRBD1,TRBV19,CASSGDRGHEQYF
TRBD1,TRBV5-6,CASSLTGQGFHEQYF
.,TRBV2,CASSEFGRGPQNIQYF
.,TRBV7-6,CASSFRQGNTGELFF
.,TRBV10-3,CAISEPTRFYEQYF
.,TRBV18,CASSPPQGTFSNYGYTF
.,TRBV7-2,CASSFTGGFQETQYF
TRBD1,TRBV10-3,CASNPGTGGLETQYF
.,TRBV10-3,CAISDQYSYEQYF
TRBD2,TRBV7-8,CASSSYVGGRANGELFF
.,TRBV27,CASSLRGISNQPQHF
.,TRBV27,CASSPNGGPDTQYF
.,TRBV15,CATSPGKGKAFF
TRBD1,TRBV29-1,CSAKTGADTQYF
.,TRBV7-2,CASSLDQSTGRTQYF
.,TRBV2,CASGPVGQPQHF
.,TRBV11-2,CASSFQRVGEKLFF
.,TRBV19,CASSIQDTNTEAFF
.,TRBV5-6,CASSLGTGLFF
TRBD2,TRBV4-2,CASSPIAGGHLYEQYF
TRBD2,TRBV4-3,CASSLWAGGPTDTQYF
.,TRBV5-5,CASSPGRVYNSPLHF
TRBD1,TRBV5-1,CASRRDSPTGYEQYF